This is a list of T cell receptor beta chains from one sample in a study of T cell changes during pregnancy in multiple sclerosis. Generated by immunoSEQ multiplex PCR, the TCRdb table keeps only in-frame clones and is missing some. The sample consists of about 100,000 clones, roughly 90% of them appearing once. The input for sequencing was peripheral blood, taken after pregnancy. All receptors derive from a female donor with multiple sclerosis, enrolled in a pregnancy study. Each CDR3 is given with its conserved first and last residue. The D gene is left open where the match is weak.

CDR3	DNA	J	V	D
CASSLIGTGRESYEQYF	TGTGCCAGCAGTTTAATCGGGACAGGTCGGGAGTCCTACGAGCAGTACTTC	TRBJ2-7	TRBV28	TRBD1
CASSLHGTRSYMETQYF	TGTGCCAGCAGCTTACACGGGACTAGATCTTATATGGAGACCCAGTACTTC	TRBJ2-5	TRBV7-2	TRBD2
CASSSSSGAAYEQYF	TGTGCCAGCAGTTCGAGTAGCGGGGCTGCCTACGAGCAGTACTTC	TRBJ2-7	TRBV28	TRBD2
CASSLALTEPYNEQFF	TGTGCCAGCAGCTTAGCGTTGACAGAACCCTACAATGAGCAGTTCTTC	TRBJ2-1	TRBV11-1	NA
CASSLAGRKGLNEKLFF	TGTGCCAGCAGCTTGGCGGGGAGGAAGGGCTTAAATGAAAAACTGTTTTTT	TRBJ1-4	TRBV5-4	NA
CASSQDPQGGANVLTF	TGCGCCAGCAGCCAAGATCCACAGGGTGGGGCCAACGTCCTGACTTTC	TRBJ2-6	TRBV4-3	NA
CAISEVKAGVHEQYF	TGTGCCATCAGTGAGGTCAAAGCGGGAGTACACGAGCAGTACTTC	TRBJ2-7	TRBV10-3	TRBD2
CAWSGVREGQYF	TGTGCCTGGAGTGGGGTTCGGGAGGGGCAGTACTTC	TRBJ2-7	TRBV30	TRBD2
CATGVAGQETQYF	TGTGCCACGGGAGTGGCGGGACAAGAGACCCAGTACTTC	TRBJ2-5	TRBV6-6	NA
CASDMSSGNTIYF	TGTGCCAGCGACATGTCCTCTGGAAACACCATATATTTT	TRBJ1-3	TRBV6-1	NA